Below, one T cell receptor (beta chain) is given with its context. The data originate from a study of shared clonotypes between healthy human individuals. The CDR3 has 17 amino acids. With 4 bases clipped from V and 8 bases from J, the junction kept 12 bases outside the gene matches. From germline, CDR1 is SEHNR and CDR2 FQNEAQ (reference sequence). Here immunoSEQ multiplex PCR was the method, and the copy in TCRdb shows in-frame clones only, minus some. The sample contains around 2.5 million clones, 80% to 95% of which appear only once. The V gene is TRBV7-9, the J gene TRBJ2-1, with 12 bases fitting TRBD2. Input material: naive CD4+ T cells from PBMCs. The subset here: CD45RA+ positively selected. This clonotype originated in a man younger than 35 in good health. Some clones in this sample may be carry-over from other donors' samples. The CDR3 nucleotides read TGTGCCAGCAGCTCCCTAGCGGGAGGGCCGGCCATCGATGAGCAGTTCTTC. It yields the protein CASSSLAGGPAIDEQFF.